This T cell receptor (beta chain) was obtained from a study of technical replicates of blood from several donors. Germline values: CDR1 MDHEN, CDR2 SYDVKM. The V and J ends lost 9 bases and 1 base respectively, with 10 bases between them. The CDR3 is made up of 13 amino acids. Here immunoSEQ multiplex PCR was the method, and the copy in TCRdb shows in-frame clones only, minus some. The table has about 97,000 clones, roughly 94% seen once. Source material: T cells isolated from PBMCs. J is TRBJ1-3 and V is TRBV28; possible D gene TRBD1, 6 bases. The TCR originated in a human donor in good health. The CDR3 loop reads CASTQGSGNTIYF. As DNA, the CDR3 is TGTGCCAGTACACAGGGTTCTGGAAACACCATATATTTT.